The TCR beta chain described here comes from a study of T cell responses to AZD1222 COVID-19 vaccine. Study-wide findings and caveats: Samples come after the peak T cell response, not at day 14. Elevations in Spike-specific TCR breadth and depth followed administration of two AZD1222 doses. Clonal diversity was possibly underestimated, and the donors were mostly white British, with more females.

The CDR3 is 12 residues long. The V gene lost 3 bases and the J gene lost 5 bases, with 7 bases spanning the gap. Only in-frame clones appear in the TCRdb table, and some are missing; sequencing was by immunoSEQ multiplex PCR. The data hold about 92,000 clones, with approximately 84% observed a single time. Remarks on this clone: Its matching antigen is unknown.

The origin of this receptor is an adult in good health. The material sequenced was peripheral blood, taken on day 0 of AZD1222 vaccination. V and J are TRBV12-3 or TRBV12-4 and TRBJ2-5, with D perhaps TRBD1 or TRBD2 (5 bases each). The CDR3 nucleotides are TGTGCCAGCAGTTTGAGGGGCGAGACCCAGTACTTC. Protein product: CASSLRGETQYF.